A single T cell receptor (beta chain) is shown here with its context. Antigen specificity is unknown. This entry comes from a study of beta chain features in type 1 diabetes. The study, taken as a whole, reports: In all four CD4+ subsets, TCRB CDR3 length was significantly, moderately reduced in type 1 diabetes.

The study reverse transcribed the entire isolated RNA, so it sequenced expressed TCRB transcripts. Sequencing used immunoSEQ multiplex PCR; TCRdb keeps in-frame clones, though not all of them. The repertoire holds some 350,000 clones, with 8% to 10% as singletons. The source material was central memory CD4+ T cells from blood. This TCR was sampled from a man younger than 45 with type 1 diabetes.

CDR3 coding DNA: TGTGCCAGCAGCTTGGATCCGGGAGGGCCGTACGAGCAGTACTTC. It translates to CASSLDPGGPYEQYF. This chain joins TRBV5-4 and TRBJ2-7, with 8 bases that match TRBD2. The germline V gene encodes CDR1 SGHNT and CDR2 YYREEE (reference sequence). The junction had 6 bases not matched to a gene; V was cut back by 0 bases and J by 4 bases. There are 15 residues in the CDR3. The whole variable domain, filled in from reference TRBV5-4 and TRBJ2-7, reads ETGVTQSPTHLIKTRGQQVTLRCSSQSGHNTVSWYQQALGQGPQFIFQYYREEENGRGNFPPRFSGLQFPNYSSELNVNALELDDSALYLCASSLDPGGPYEQYFGPGTRLTVT.